This T cell receptor beta chain derives from a study of cytomegalovirus exposure and HLA in healthy donors. Regarding the study as a whole: High specificity and sensitivity for cytomegalovirus status were reported for the classifier. Listed as cytomegalovirus-associated were more than 150 TCR beta chains. Most TCR sequences were uncommon, yet certain public TCRs appeared in many donors.

Germline V lookup: CDR1 LGHNA, CDR2 YSLEER. The CDR3 totals 14 residues. The V gene lost 10 bases and the J gene lost 1 base, with 14 bases spanning the gap. Sequenced by immunoSEQ multiplex PCR; TCRdb stores in-frame clones only, minus some. The sample yields under 200,000 clones, about 96% seen once. A note on this clone: Its antigen is still unknown.

The sample comprised PBMCs. The source is a woman under 30 in good health and CMV-seronegative. The chain has TRBV4-3 and TRBJ1-5; D is perhaps TRBD1 (5 bases). This chain's CDR3 is CAILSQGSNQPQHF. The CDR3 DNA reads TGCGCCATCCTTAGTCAGGGAAGCAATCAGCCCCAGCATTTT.